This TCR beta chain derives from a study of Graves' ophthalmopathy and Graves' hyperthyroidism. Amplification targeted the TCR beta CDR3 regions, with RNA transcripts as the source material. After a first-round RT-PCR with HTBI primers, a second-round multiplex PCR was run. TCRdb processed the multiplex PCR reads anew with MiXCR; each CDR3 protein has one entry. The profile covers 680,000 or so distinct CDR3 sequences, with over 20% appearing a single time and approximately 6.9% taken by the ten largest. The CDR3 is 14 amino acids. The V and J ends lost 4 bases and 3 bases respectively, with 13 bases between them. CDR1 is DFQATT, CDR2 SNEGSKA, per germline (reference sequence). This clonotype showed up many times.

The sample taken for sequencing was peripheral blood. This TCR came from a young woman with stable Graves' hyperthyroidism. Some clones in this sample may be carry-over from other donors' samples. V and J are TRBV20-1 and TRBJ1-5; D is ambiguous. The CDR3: CSATSPEINQPQHF. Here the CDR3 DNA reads TGCAGTGCTACCTCTCCCGAAATCAATCAGCCCCAGCATTTT.